This TCR beta chain was documented in a study of blood T cell repertoires in COVID-19. Authors' data handling: Reference gene primer amplification gave estimated nucleated cell counts. The protocol was immunoSEQ multiplex PCR, while the TCRdb copy is restricted to in-frame clones and leaves out a portion. V and J calls and clone size are copied from that table; D and trimming were computed from the DNA. Altogether around 450,000 clones are present, approximately 90% being singletons, with the ten largest covering 0.7%. This sequence was found in a woman aged 18-35 years who had recovered from COVID-19. Sequences were obtained from PBMCs or T cells enriched from blood (not recorded which).

CDR3 coding DNA: TGTGCCAGCAGCTTGTCCGGGGGCACTGAAGCTTTCTTT. This gives the protein CASSLSGGTEAFF. The genes are TRBV14 and TRBJ1-1; maybe TRBD1 (5 bases). The germline gives CDR1 SGHDN, CDR2 FVKESK. Trimming pared 5 bases from V and 4 bases from J, leaving 11 bases between. This CDR3 is built from 13 residues.